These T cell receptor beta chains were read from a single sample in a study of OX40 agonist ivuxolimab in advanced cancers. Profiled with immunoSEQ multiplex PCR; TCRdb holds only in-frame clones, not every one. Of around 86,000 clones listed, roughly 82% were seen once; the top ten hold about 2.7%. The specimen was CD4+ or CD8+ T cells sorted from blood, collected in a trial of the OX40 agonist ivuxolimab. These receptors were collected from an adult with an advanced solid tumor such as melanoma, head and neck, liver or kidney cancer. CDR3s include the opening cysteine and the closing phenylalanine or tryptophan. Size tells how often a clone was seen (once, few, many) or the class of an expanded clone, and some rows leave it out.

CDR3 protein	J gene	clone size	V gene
CASRGTGEQYF	TRBJ2-7	-	TRBV6-1
CASSPGGWYEQYF	TRBJ2-7	once	TRBV9
CASRLGGQTGELFF	TRBJ2-2	-	TRBV5-5
CASIPTSGVTGELFF	TRBJ2-2	-	TRBV5-1
CASSLVGSSSPLHF	TRBJ1-6	-	TRBV7-9
CASSPGPIQETQYF	TRBJ2-5	-	TRBV5-1
CASSPRTAANTEAFF	TRBJ1-1	-	TRBV9
CATSRGANTEAFF	TRBJ1-1	-	TRBV27
CASSKSFQGKASPLHF	TRBJ1-6	-	TRBV18
CASALGGSYNSPLHF	TRBJ1-6	few	TRBV6-5
CASSGGGTKETQYF	TRBJ2-5	-	TRBV18
CASSRDTSLAEQFF	TRBJ2-1	-	TRBV28
CASSKDRENGELFF	TRBJ2-2	-	TRBV27
CATSPPRTTQNNEQFF	TRBJ2-1	few	TRBV15
CASTEGVNSGNTIYF	TRBJ1-3	-	TRBV7-9
CAISESAGRTDTQYF	TRBJ2-3	-	TRBV10-3
CASSLRTGMIASYEQYF	TRBJ2-7	-	TRBV5-4
CASSLETGTAWKLFF	TRBJ1-4	-	TRBV11-2